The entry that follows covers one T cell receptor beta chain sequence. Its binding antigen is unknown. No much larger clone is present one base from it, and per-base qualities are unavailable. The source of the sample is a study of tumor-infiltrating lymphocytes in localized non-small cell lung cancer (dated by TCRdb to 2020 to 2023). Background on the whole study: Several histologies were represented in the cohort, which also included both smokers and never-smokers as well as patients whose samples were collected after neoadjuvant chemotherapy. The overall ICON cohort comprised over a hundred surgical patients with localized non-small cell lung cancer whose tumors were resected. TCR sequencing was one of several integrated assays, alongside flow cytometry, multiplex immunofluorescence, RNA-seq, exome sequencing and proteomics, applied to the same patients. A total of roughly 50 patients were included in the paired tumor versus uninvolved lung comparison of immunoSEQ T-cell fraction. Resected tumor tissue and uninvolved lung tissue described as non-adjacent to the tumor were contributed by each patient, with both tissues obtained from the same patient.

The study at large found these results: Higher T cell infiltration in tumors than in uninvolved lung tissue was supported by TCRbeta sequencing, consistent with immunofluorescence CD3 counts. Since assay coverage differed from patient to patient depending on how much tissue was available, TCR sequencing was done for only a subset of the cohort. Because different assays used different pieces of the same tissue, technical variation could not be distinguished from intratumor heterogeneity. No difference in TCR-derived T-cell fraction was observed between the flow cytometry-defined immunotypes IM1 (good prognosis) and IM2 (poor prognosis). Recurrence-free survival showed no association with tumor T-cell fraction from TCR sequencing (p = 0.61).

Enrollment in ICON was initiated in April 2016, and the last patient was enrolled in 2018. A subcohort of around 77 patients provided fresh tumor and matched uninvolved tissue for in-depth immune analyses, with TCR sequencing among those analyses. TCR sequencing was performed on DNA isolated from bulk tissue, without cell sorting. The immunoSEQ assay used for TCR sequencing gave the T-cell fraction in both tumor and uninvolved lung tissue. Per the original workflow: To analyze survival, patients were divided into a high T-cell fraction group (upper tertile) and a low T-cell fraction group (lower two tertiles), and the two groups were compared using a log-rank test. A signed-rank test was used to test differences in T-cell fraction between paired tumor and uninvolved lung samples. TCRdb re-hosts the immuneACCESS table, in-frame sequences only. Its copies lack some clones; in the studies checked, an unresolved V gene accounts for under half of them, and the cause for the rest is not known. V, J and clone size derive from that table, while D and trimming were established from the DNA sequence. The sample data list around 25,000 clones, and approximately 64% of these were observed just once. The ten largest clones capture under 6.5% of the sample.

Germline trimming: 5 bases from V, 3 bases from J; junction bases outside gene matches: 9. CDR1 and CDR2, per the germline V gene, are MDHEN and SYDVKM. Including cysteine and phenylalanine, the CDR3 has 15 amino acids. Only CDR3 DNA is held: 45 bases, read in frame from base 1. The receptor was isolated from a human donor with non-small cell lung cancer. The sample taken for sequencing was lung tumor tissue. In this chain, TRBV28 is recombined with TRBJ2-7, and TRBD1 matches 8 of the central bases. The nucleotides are TGTGCCAGCAGTCATACCGGAACAGGGGGCTACGAGCAGTACTTC. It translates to CASSHTGTGGYEQYF.